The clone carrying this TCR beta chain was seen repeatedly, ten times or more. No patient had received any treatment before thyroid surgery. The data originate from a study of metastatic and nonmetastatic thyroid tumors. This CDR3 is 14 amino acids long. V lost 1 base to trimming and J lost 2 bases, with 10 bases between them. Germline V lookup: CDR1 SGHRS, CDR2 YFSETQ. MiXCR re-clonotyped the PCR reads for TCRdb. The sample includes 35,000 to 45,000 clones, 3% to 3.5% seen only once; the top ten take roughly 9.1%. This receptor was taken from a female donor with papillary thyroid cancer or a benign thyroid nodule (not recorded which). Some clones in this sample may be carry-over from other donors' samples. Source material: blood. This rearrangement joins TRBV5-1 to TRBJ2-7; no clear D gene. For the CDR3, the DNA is TGCGCCAGCAGCTTGTTTCCACAGACCTACGAGCAGTACTTC. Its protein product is CASSLFPQTYEQYF.